This TCR beta chain is drawn from a study of shared clonotypes between healthy human individuals. Of note for this clone: Its antigen is unknown.

Trimming removed 3 bases from V and 8 bases from J, with 16 bases in between. The CDR3 runs to 14 residues. Generated by immunoSEQ multiplex PCR, the TCRdb table keeps only in-frame clones and is missing some. Altogether some 2.1 million clones are present, over 85% being singletons, with the ten largest covering 0.1% to 0.15%. Overall study results and limits: What rarefaction showed was incomplete sorted-subset sequencing despite large depth. Expectations were that clonotype sharing among donors would be affected by sequencing depth. The study generally estimated greater richness for naive than memory subsets.

The chain combines TRBV23-1 with TRBJ1-2; D perhaps matches TRBD1 (6 bases). TRBV23-1 is known as an ORF, though its function is uncertain. This clonotype originated in a man younger than 35 in good health. The sample was naive CD4+ T cells sorted from blood. Regarding subset: CD45RA+ positively selected. This chain's CDR3 is CASSHPPGAKGYTF. For the CDR3, the DNA is TGCGCCAGCAGTCACCCCCCAGGGGCGAAAGGCTACACCTTC.